This entry concerns a single TCR beta chain. The antigen is not known. The sample is drawn from a study of T cells after yellow fever vaccination. Findings and caveats of the study: Though it reached lower strength, the secondary response hit its peak faster, day 5 versus 15.

TCRdb recomputed calls from the 5' RACE reads with MiXCR, one row per CDR3 protein. Among around 500,000 distinct CDR3 sequences, around a fifth were seen once, and the ten largest hold roughly a sixth. V was clipped by 5 bases and J by 4 bases, with 11 bases between them. Germline assignment: CDR1 KGHSH and CDR2 LQKENI. This CDR3 is built from 13 residues. This receptor was identified in a man aged 18 to 29 who received the YFV17D yellow fever vaccine. This chain connects TRBV18 to TRBJ1-2, with D hard to call. This specimen consisted of PBMCs, obtained less than 25 days after the first yellow fever vaccination. CDR3 amino acids: CASSSDPGYGYTF. DNA for the CDR3: TGTGCCAGCTCATCTGACCCTGGCTATGGCTACACCTTC. Variable domain in full (rest from reference TRBV18 and TRBJ1-2): NAGVMQNPRHLVRRRGQEARLRCSPMKGHSHVYWYRQLPEEGLKFMVYLQKENIIDESGMPKERFSAEFPKEGPSILRIQQVVRGDSAAYFCASSSDPGYGYTFGSGTRLTVV.